These 25 T cell receptor beta chains share one sample of origin, sequenced in a study of a mutant IDH1 vaccine in newly diagnosed glioma. This table comes from immunoSEQ multiplex PCR, and its TCRdb copy is limited to in-frame clones, with some not included. The sample records more than 80,000 clones, roughly four fifths being singletons. As for time point: baseline, week 1 (first vaccination visit). Treatment meaning: pre-vaccination baseline after standard-of-care therapy. The sample consisted of PBMCs, taken from a glioma patient treated with radiotherapy, temozolomide or both. Receptor source: a woman aged 45-65 years with glioma.

This clone was seen a few times. The rearrangement joins TRBV4-2 to TRBJ1-5; D is possibly TRBD1 (5 bases). The CDR3 loop spans 14 amino acids. V was trimmed by 0 bases and J by 5 bases, leaving 8 bases between them. The V gene's germline CDR1 is LGHNA and CDR2 YNFKEQ. The CDR3 here is CASSQDLGDQPQHF. CDR3 sequence (DNA): TGTGCCAGCAGCCAAGATCTAGGGGATCAGCCCCAGCATTTT.

The rearrangement links TRBV21-1 to TRBJ2-2. TRBV21-1 is termed a pseudogene. This CDR3 is built from 17 residues. CDR3 bases: TGTGCCAGCAGCAAATGGTTTTCATTTGAGAACACCGGGGAGCTGTTTTTT. Protein: CASSKWFSFENTGELFF.

This clone was seen a handful of times. The chain employs TRBV11-3 and TRBJ2-2; D is undetermined. V was trimmed by 0 bases and J by 2 bases, leaving 4 bases between them. CDR1 and CDR2 (germline): SGHNT, YENEEA. The CDR3 spans 14 residues. The CDR3 here is CASSLDGNTGELFF. The CDR3 DNA follows: TGTGCCAGCAGCTTAGACGGAAACACCGGGGAGCTGTTTTTT.

V gene TRBV4-1 combines with J gene TRBJ1-2; weak D call: TRBD1 (5 bases). Germline loops: CDR1 MGHRA, CDR2 YSYEKL. With 4 bases removed from V and 5 bases from J, the gap between germline ends came to 11 bases. This CDR3 region has 13 residues. In nucleotides, the CDR3 is TGCGCCAGCAGCCCAGGGCTCCCATATGGCTACACCTTC. This encodes CASSPGLPYGYTF.

The genes are TRBV6-1 and TRBJ1-2; D possibly corresponds to TRBD1 (6 bases). The V and J ends lost 0 bases and 3 bases respectively, with 8 bases between them. CDR3 size: 14 residues. CDR1 MNHNS and CDR2 SASEGT come from the germline V gene. CDR3 protein: CASSEAWGHYGYTF. In DNA, the CDR3 is TGTGCCAGCAGTGAAGCGTGGGGGCACTATGGCTACACCTTC.

The chain combines TRBV5-1 with TRBJ1-6; TRBD1 is a possible D gene (5 bases). Looked up from germline, CDR1 is SGHRS and CDR2 is YFSETQ. Between the trimmed V and J ends, which lost 6 bases and 8 bases, there was a span of 9 bases. CDR3 length: 12 amino acids. The CDR3 protein is CASKGADSPLHF. Written as DNA, the CDR3 is TGCGCCAGCAAAGGGGCTGATTCACCCCTCCACTTT. Supplemented by reference TRBV5-1 and TRBJ1-6, the full variable domain reads KAGVTQTPRYLIKTRGQQVTLSCSPISGHRSVSWYQQTPGQGLQFLFEYFSETQRNKGNFPGRFSGRQFSNSRSEMNVSTLELGDSALYLCASKGADSPLHFGNGTRLTVT.

The chain is built from TRBV30 and TRBJ1-1, with 8 bases that match TRBD1. In germline, CDR1 is GTSNPN, CDR2 SVGIG (reference sequence). The V and J ends lost 4 bases and 4 bases, in that order; junction bases with no gene match: 5. The length of the CDR3 is 13 residues. CDR3 loop: CAWTGGSGTEAFF. CDR3 DNA sequence: TGTGCCTGGACAGGGGGCTCGGGCACTGAAGCTTTCTTT.

The rearrangement uses TRBV25-1 and TRBJ1-2; D is uncertain. The V gene's germline CDR1 is MGHDK and CDR2 SYGVNS. The CDR3 totals 11 residues. V was cut by 10 bases and J by 4 bases, with 10 bases left in between. Written as DNA, the CDR3 is TGTGCCACCACGGACGCCTATGGCTACACCTTC. Its translation is CATTDAYGYTF.

The chain is built from TRBV19 and TRBJ1-1; a weak D match, TRBD1 (6 bases). The germline CDR1 and CDR2 sequences are LNHDA and SQIVND (reference sequence). Trimming removed 5 bases from V and 0 bases from J, with 13 bases in between. The CDR3 consists of 15 residues. The CDR3 nucleotides are TGTGCCAGTAGTCGACAGGCCTCTATGAACACTGAAGCTTTCTTT. Its translation: CASSRQASMNTEAFF.

CDR3 nucleotides: TGTGCCATCCGACACCCACTAACCTACGAGCAGTACTTC. It is translated as CAIRHPLTYEQYF. This chain joins TRBV27 and TRBJ2-7; D is uncertain. The germline V gene has CDR1 MNHEY and CDR2 SMNVEV (reference sequence). Trimming cost V 10 bases and J 2 bases, with 15 bases left between them. This CDR3 spans 13 amino acids.

The chain has TRBV7-9 and TRBJ1-2; 8 nucleotides line up with TRBD1. V lost 1 base, J lost 3 bases, and 7 bases stayed unmatched. CDR1 is SEHNR, CDR2 FQNEAQ, per germline (reference sequence). The CDR3 extends over 16 amino acids. In DNA form, the CDR3 reads TGTGCCAGCAGCTTAGGCAGACAGGGGTTCGACTATGGCTACACCTTC. This translates into CASSLGRQGFDYGYTF.

The chain recombines TRBV7-6 with TRBJ1-4, with a weak D call TRBD1 (5 bases). CDR1 and CDR2 (germline): SGHVS, FNYEAQ. V was trimmed by 3 bases and J by 3 bases, leaving 14 bases between them. The CDR3 sequence is 16 residues long. The CDR3 here is CASSFPQGGSNEKLFF. The CDR3, as DNA: TGTGCCAGCAGCTTCCCTCAGGGTGGGTCTAATGAAAAACTGTTTTTT. The whole variable domain, remainder taken from reference TRBV7-6 and TRBJ1-4, is GAGVSQSPRYKVTKRGQDVALRCDPISGHVSLYWYRQALGQGPEFLTYFNYEAQQDKSGLPNDRFSAERPEGSISTLTIQRTEQRDSAMYRCASSFPQGGSNEKLFFGSGTQLSVL.

The J gene is TRBJ1-3, the V gene TRBV14; TRBD1 matches 10 bases. Germline V gene data show CDR1 as SGHDN and CDR2 as FVKESK. The CDR3 covers 20 residues. V gave up 1 base and J gave up 4 bases; unmatched junction bases: 16. DNA for the CDR3: TGTGCCAGCAGCCAAGCAGCCCGGGACAGGGGAAAAACAGACGGAAACACCATATATTTT. The encoded protein is CASSQAARDRGKTDGNTIYF.

The chain couples TRBV9 to TRBJ2-7, with TRBD2 matching 9 bases. Germline CDR1 and CDR2: SGDLS and YYNGEE. With 6 bases clipped from V and 3 bases from J, the junction kept 13 bases outside the gene matches. The length of the CDR3 is 16 residues. CDR3 coding DNA: TGTGCCAGCACCGCAGGCGCGGGGGGGCCTGGCTACGAGCAGTACTTC. Translated: CASTAGAGGPGYEQYF.

This sequence joins TRBV2 and TRBJ2-7, with no clear D. Between the trimmed V and J ends, which lost 5 bases and 3 bases, there was a span of 11 bases. The length of the CDR3 is 13 residues. CDR1 is SNHLY and CDR2 is FYNNEI in the germline V gene. Here the CDR3 DNA reads TGTGCCAGCAGTCGTGATCTAAGCTACGAGCAGTACTTC. Its protein is CASSRDLSYEQYF.

Only a few counts were recorded for this clone. This same CDR3 is encoded by further DNA sequences in the sample. This chain joins TRBV27 and TRBJ1-2; 8 bases are shared with TRBD1. CDR1 and CDR2 from the germline V gene are MNHEY and SMNVEV (reference sequence). Trimming took 5 bases from V and 0 from J; bases not matched to a gene: 2. The CDR3 is made up of 14 amino acids. This CDR3 is CASSVQGANYGYTF. The CDR3 nucleotides read TGTGCCAGCAGTGTACAGGGGGCTAACTATGGCTACACCTTC.

The chain carries TRBV6-1 and TRBJ1-1, with unresolved D. V gave up 3 bases and J gave up 0 bases, with 11 bases separating them. CDR3 length: 15 amino acids. Germline assignment: CDR1 MNHNS and CDR2 SASEGT. DNA of the CDR3: TGTGCCAGCAGTGAGTTAGGGCAGGTGAACACTGAAGCTTTCTTT. Its protein is CASSELGQVNTEAFF.

This clone was counted a few times. The J gene is TRBJ1-1, the V gene TRBV14; maybe TRBD1 (5 bases). Trimming pared 0 bases from V and 7 bases from J, leaving 15 bases between. Germline lookup yields CDR1 SGHDN and CDR2 FVKESK. CDR3 length equals 15 residues. This CDR3 is CASSQELGEYNEAFF. In nucleotides, the CDR3 is TGTGCCAGCAGCCAAGAGTTGGGGGAGTACAATGAAGCTTTCTTT.

The chain joins TRBV7-3 to TRBJ2-6; a weak D match, TRBD2 (6 bases). In germline, CDR1 is SGHTA, CDR2 FQGTGA. V shed 0 bases and J shed 3 bases, with 9 bases lying between them. The CDR3 runs to 16 residues. This CDR3 reads CASSLTTRSGANVLTF. CDR3 coding DNA: TGTGCCAGCAGCTTAACGACTAGGAGTGGGGCCAACGTCCTGACTTTC.

The chain recombines TRBV27 with TRBJ1-1; TRBD1 matches at 8 bases. Per germline, CDR1 MNHEY and CDR2 SMNVEV (reference sequence). The CDR3 spans 15 residues. V was clipped by 4 bases and J by 1 base; unmatched bases: 5. CDR3 in DNA: TGTGCCAGCAGTTCCCTGGGACAGGCGAACACTGAAGCTTTCTTT. Its translation is CASSSLGQANTEAFF.

The chain employs TRBV29-1 and TRBJ1-2, with 9 bases matching TRBD1. Germline lookup yields CDR1 SQVTM and CDR2 ANQGSEA. The CDR3 contains 15 residues. V was clipped by 2 bases and J by 4 bases; unmatched bases: 8. For the CDR3, the DNA is TGCAGCGTTGAAAGATCGAGACAGGGGGTCTATGGCTACACCTTC. Translating gives CSVERSRQGVYGYTF.

This clone was seen just once. This chain joins TRBV19 and TRBJ2-1, with TRBD2 matching 10 bases. Trimming removed 7 bases from V and 6 bases from J; junction bases left unmatched: 9. This CDR3 has 15 amino acids. Germline V gene lookup returns CDR1 LNHDA and CDR2 SQIVND (reference sequence). The CDR3 DNA reads as TGTGCCAGTACCCCCTCTAGCGGGGGACCCAATGAGCAGTTCTTC. Amino acid sequence: CASTPSSGGPNEQFF.

Only one count was recorded for this clone. This rearrangement joins TRBV2 to TRBJ1-4; no clear D gene. V was clipped by 8 bases and J by 7 bases, with 14 bases between them. The CDR3 spans 13 residues. CDR1 and CDR2 from the germline V gene are SNHLY and FYNNEI. CDR3 coding DNA: TGTGCCAGCGCCGGGGTTGAGAGTGAAAAACTGTTTTTT. It translates to CASAGVESEKLFF. Full variable domain (missing parts from reference TRBV2 and TRBJ1-4): EPEVTQTPSHQVTQMGQEVILRCVPISNHLYFYWYRQILGQKVEFLVSFYNNEISEKSEIFDDQFSVERPDGSNFTLKIRSTKLEDSAMYFCASAGVESEKLFFGSGTQLSVL.

The genes are TRBV19 and TRBJ1-5; D gene ambiguous. CDR3 length: 13 amino acids. Deletions cut 3 bases from V and 7 bases from J, with 10 bases between. Germline lookup yields CDR1 LNHDA and CDR2 SQIVND (reference sequence). For the CDR3, the DNA is TGTGCCAGTAGTATTGGCAGTTACCAGCCCCAGCATTTT. Translation: CASSIGSYQPQHF.

The chain employs TRBV23-1 and TRBJ2-7, with D maybe TRBD2 (6 bases). TRBV23-1 is sorted into the ORF group, with uncertain function. V gave up 5 bases and J gave up 4 bases, with 24 bases separating them. The CDR3 sequence is 17 residues long. The CDR3 is CASSEGGRQAIPYEQYF. CDR3 coding DNA: TGCGCCAGCAGTGAGGGTGGGAGGCAGGCGATCCCTTACGAGCAGTACTTC.